These 4 T cell receptor beta chains were all obtained from the same sample, sequenced in a study of shared clonotypes between healthy human individuals. Sequenced by immunoSEQ multiplex PCR; TCRdb stores in-frame clones only, minus some. The table records about 1.1 million clones, 60% to 80% of them present only once. Sequencing was performed on memory CD4+ T cells from PBMCs. Sample subset: CD45RA-negative fraction. The receptors originated from a young man in good health. Some clones in this sample may be carry-over from other donors' samples.

The chain uses TRBV7-2 and TRBJ2-3, with 7 positions matching TRBD2. The ends lost 0 bases at V and 7 bases at J; junction bases unmatched: 10. Germline CDR1 is SGHTA and CDR2 is FQGNSA. CDR3 length: 16 amino acids. CDR3 residues: CASSLATGLGRNTQYF. The CDR3 coding sequence is TGTGCCAGCAGCTTAGCTACCGGACTAGGGCGGAATACGCAGTATTTT.

The rearrangement uses TRBV4-1 and TRBJ1-4; 9 bases map to TRBD1. The CDR3 runs to 16 residues. The V segment lost 4 bases and the J segment 8 bases; nucleotides outside the gene matches: 11. Germline-derived CDR1 and CDR2 are MGHRA and YSYEKL. The CDR3 nucleotides read TGCGCCAGCAGCCGATCACGGACAGGGGATGGCGAAAAACTGTTTTTT. Translation gives CASSRSRTGDGEKLFF.

The chain is built from TRBV4-1 and TRBJ2-3, with D maybe TRBD2 (6 bases). There are 16 residues in the CDR3. V lost 1 base and J lost 3, with 14 bases in between. The germline V gene encodes CDR1 MGHRA and CDR2 YSYEKL. CDR3 nucleotides: TGCGCCAGCAGCCAAGGGTCGGCGGGGAGTACAGATACGCAGTATTTT. It codes for CASSQGSAGSTDTQYF.

This chain uses TRBV5-1 with TRBJ2-3, with 10 bases fitting TRBD2. The CDR3 contains 16 residues. V shed 4 bases, J shed 6 bases, and the junction held 11 bases outside the gene matches. The germline gives CDR1 SGHRS, CDR2 YFSETQ. The CDR3 is CASSAPSGSRGDTQYF. For the CDR3, the DNA is TGCGCCAGCAGCGCGCCTAGCGGGAGTCGAGGGGATACGCAGTATTTT.